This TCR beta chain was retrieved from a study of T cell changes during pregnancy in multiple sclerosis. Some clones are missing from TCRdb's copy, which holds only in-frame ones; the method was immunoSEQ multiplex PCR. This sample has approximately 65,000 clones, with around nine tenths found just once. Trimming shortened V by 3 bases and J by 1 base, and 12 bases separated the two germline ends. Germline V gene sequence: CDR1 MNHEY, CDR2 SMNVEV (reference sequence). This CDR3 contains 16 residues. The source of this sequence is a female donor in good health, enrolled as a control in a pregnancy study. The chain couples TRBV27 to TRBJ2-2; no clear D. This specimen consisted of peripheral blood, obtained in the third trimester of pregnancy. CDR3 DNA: TGTGCCAGCAGTTTCGGAATGCAGGAGAACACCGGGGAGCTGTTTTTT. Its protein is CASSFGMQENTGELFF.